This T cell receptor beta chain was found in a study of radiation and T cells in renal cell carcinoma. With V trimmed by 2 bases and J by 2 bases, 0 bases remained unmatched. CDR3 length: 16 residues. Germline V lookup: CDR1 KGHSH, CDR2 LQKENI. Libraries were prepared by immunoSEQ multiplex PCR; TCRdb keeps only in-frame clonotypes and omits some of them. Among roughly 170,000 clones listed, less than 90% were seen once. Documented time point: blood 4 weeks post-SBRT, at nephrectomy. The treatment here: 15 Gy SBRT to primary tumor, nephrectomy 4 weeks later. The gene calls are TRBV18 and TRBJ1-4; 12 nucleotides agree with TRBD1. The receptor's source is a woman aged 45 to 65 with renal cell carcinoma. This sample comprised blood, obtained from a patient whose treatment included radiotherapy and nephrectomy. In DNA, the CDR3 is TGTGCCAGCTCACCAGGGACAGGGGGCACTAATGAAAAACTGTTTTTT. Its protein product is CASSPGTGGTNEKLFF.